The 11 T cell receptor beta chains reported below all come from one sample, sequenced in a study of radiotherapy plus CTLA-4 blockade in lung cancer. Only in-frame clones appear in the TCRdb table, and some are missing; sequencing was by immunoSEQ multiplex PCR. Here the sample spans around 26,000 clones, roughly 73% being singletons. The material was peripheral blood, obtained from a patient treated with radiotherapy plus ipilimumab. The receptors here all came from a human donor with non-small cell lung cancer who had stable disease on radiotherapy plus ipilimumab.

This clone was detected a few times. The V call is TRBV11-3, the J call TRBJ2-7; D possibly corresponds to TRBD2 (5 bases). The CDR3 runs 12 residues. V gave up 2 bases and J gave up 12 bases, with 14 bases separating them. Germline lookup yields CDR1 SGHNT and CDR2 YENEEA. The CDR3 region has the DNA TGTGCCAGCAGCTTATTGCCGGGAACCTTGTACTTC. Encoded protein: CASSLLPGTLYF.

J is TRBJ1-2 and V is TRBV7-2, with D perhaps TRBD1 (6 bases). Trimming removed 4 bases at V and 6 bases at J, with 18 bases between. The germline CDR1 and CDR2 sequences are SGHTA and FQGNSA. This CDR3 spans 15 amino acids. CDR3 amino acids: CASSSIPGQRDGYTF. CDR3 sequence (DNA): TGTGCCAGCAGCTCAATTCCGGGACAAAGAGATGGCTACACCTTC. Looking up the rest from reference TRBV7-2 and TRBJ1-2 gives the full variable domain: GAGVSQSPSNKVTEKGKDVELRCDPISGHTALYWYRQSLGQGLEFLIYFQGNSAPDKSGLPSDRFSAERTGGSVSTLTIQRTQQEDSAVYLCASSSIPGQRDGYTFGSGTRLTVV.

The chain uses TRBV6-1 and TRBJ2-2; possibly TRBD2 for D (5 bases). The germline V gene has CDR1 MNHNS and CDR2 SASEGT. The CDR3 is made up of 13 amino acids. The ends were cut back, 6 bases at V and 5 bases at J, with 10 bases in the middle. CDR3 sequence: CASRLVETGELFF. The DNA of the CDR3 is TGTGCCAGCAGACTAGTTGAAACCGGGGAGCTGTTTTTT.

The rearrangement joins TRBV5-1 to TRBJ2-3; D ambiguous. CDR1 SGHRS and CDR2 YFSETQ come from the germline V gene. The ends were cut back, 1 base at V and 3 bases at J, with 0 bases in the middle. There are 11 residues in the CDR3. CDR3 residues: CASSLTDTQYF. CDR3 sequence (DNA): TGCGCCAGCAGCTTGACAGATACGCAGTATTTT.

The V call is TRBV4-1, the J call TRBJ1-1, with TRBD1 matching over 8 bases. Germline CDR1 reads MGHRA; CDR2 reads YSYEKL. With 4 bases clipped from V and 5 bases from J, the junction kept 12 bases outside the gene matches. The CDR3 length is 16 residues. CDR3 coding DNA: TGCGCCAGCAGCCTTGGACAGGGCCCAAGCGGGACTGAAGCTTTCTTT. It translates to CASSLGQGPSGTEAFF.

CDR3 nucleotide sequence: TGTGCCAGCAGGAGACTAGCTGAGGAGCAGTTCTTC. Residues: CASRRLAEEQFF. The chain has TRBV2 and TRBJ2-1, with 7 bases aligning to TRBD2. Germline loops: CDR1 SNHLY, CDR2 FYNNEI. The CDR3 extends over 12 amino acids. The ends lost 6 bases at V and 10 bases at J; junction bases unmatched: 6.

On this clone itself: A read error may account for a junction end that differs from germline. This chain's CDR3 is CASSLATGTSGIPETQYF. The CDR3 region has the DNA TGTGCTAGCAGCTTAGCGACCGGGACTAGCGGGATCCCAGAGACCCAGTACTTC. The chain employs TRBV7-7 and TRBJ2-5, with TRBD2 identical over 13 bases. The CDR3 spans 18 residues. Germline CDR1 reads SSHAT; CDR2 reads FNYEAQ (reference sequence).

The chain uses TRBV6-6 and TRBJ2-7; TRBD2 agrees at 9 bases. This CDR3 is 13 amino acids long. Trimming took 3 bases from V and 4 from J; bases not matched to a gene: 1. Germline V gene lookup returns CDR1 MNHNY and CDR2 SVGAGI (reference sequence). CDR3 protein: CASSYSGSYEQYF. The CDR3 coding sequence is TGTGCCAGCAGTTATAGCGGGAGTTACGAGCAGTACTTC.

The chain joins TRBV7-2 to TRBJ2-7, with TRBD2 as a possible D gene (6 bases). Trimming pared 8 bases from V and 5 bases from J, leaving 16 bases between. Per the germline V gene, CDR1 is SGHTA and CDR2 is FQGNSA. The CDR3 spans 13 residues. CDR3 protein: CASAPGDRDEQYF. CDR3 nucleotide sequence: TGTGCCAGCGCACCGGGAGATAGGGACGAGCAGTACTTC.

This clone was picked up a small number of times. The chain employs TRBV28 and TRBJ1-3; TRBD1 might be the D (5 bases). Trimming removed 4 bases from V and 2 bases from J, with 15 bases in between. Germline values: CDR1 MDHEN, CDR2 SYDVKM. This CDR3 contains 16 residues. CDR3 residues: CASSSDTYAPGNTIYF. The CDR3 DNA follows: TGTGCCAGCAGTTCGGACACGTACGCCCCTGGAAACACCATATATTTT.

The chain employs TRBV7-2 and TRBJ2-5, with D maybe TRBD1 (7 bases). Germline V gene data show CDR1 as SGHTA and CDR2 as FQGNSA. This CDR3 has 15 amino acids. Trimming left V 0 bases short and J 10 bases short, with 18 bases between. The CDR3 coding sequence is TGTGCCAGCAGCTTAGCGGGGACAGCGGACGGGAGCCAGTACTTC. This gives the protein CASSLAGTADGSQYF.